These 8 T cell receptor beta chains were all obtained from the same sample, sequenced in a study of CD8 T cells in ankylosing spondylitis. In TCRdb, the 5' RACE reads were re-called with MiXCR into one record per CDR3 protein. The sample has some 90,000 distinct CDR3 sequences, roughly 30% seen once. Sequencing was done on a sample of blood, either unsorted or a sorted T cell fraction (not recorded which). The receptors here all came from a male donor with ankylosing spondylitis or in good health (not recorded which).

Here the CDR3 reads CASSFRGANTEAFF. In DNA, the CDR3 is TGTGCCAGCAGTTTTCGGGGGGCGAACACTGAAGCTTTCTTT. The chain combines TRBV27 with TRBJ1-1; the D gene is possibly TRBD1 (6 bases). The germline V gene has CDR1 MNHEY and CDR2 SMNVEV (reference sequence). Trimming removed 3 bases at V and 1 base at J, with 9 bases between. CDR3 length equals 14 residues.

This clonotype showed up just a few times. The rearrangement joins TRBV5-1 to TRBJ2-2; no firm D call. Germline-derived CDR1 and CDR2 are SGHRS and YFSETQ. V was clipped by 0 bases and J by 8 bases, with 8 bases between them. The CDR3 is 13 residues long. The chain's CDR3 is CASSLAGTGELFF. CDR3 nucleotide sequence: TGCGCCAGCAGCTTGGCCGGAACAGGGGAGCTGTTTTTT.

The V and J genes are TRBV15 and TRBJ2-5, with D possibly TRBD1 on 5 matching bases. CDR1 is LNHNV, CDR2 YYDKDF, per germline (reference sequence). The CDR3 totals 14 residues. V was trimmed by 0 bases and J by 7 bases, leaving 12 bases between them. CDR3 sequence (DNA): TGTGCCACCAGCAGAGATGTGGGGCAGAGGACCCAGTACTTC. Translated: CATSRDVGQRTQYF.

This clonotype was detected a few times. This rearrangement joins TRBV29-1 to TRBJ1-1; 7 bases map to TRBD1. The CDR3 contains 11 residues. CDR1 is SQVTM and CDR2 is ANQGSEA in the germline V gene. V dropped 2 bases and J dropped 6; count of bases not matched to a gene: 0. CDR3 in DNA: TGCAGCGTTGAACAGGGGGCTGAAGCTTTCTTT. Protein sequence: CSVEQGAEAFF.

The V gene is TRBV29-1, the J gene TRBJ1-1; D is unresolved. The germline CDR1 and CDR2 sequences are SQVTM and ANQGSEA. The CDR3 contains 13 residues. Trimming removed 8 bases at V and 0 bases at J, with 13 bases between. DNA of the CDR3: TGCAGCCTAACTGGAAGAATGAACACTGAAGCTTTCTTT. Translation: CSLTGRMNTEAFF.

The chain couples TRBV20-1 to TRBJ2-1, with D uncertain. From germline, CDR1 is DFQATT and CDR2 SNEGSKA (reference sequence). Between the trimmed V and J ends, which lost 7 bases and 4 bases, there was a span of 11 bases. This CDR3 region has 12 residues. CDR3 nucleotide sequence: TGCAGTGTGGTCGGGCTTTACAATGAGCAGTTCTTC. Amino acids: CSVVGLYNEQFF.

This clonotype was observed a few times. V usage is TRBV30 and J usage is TRBJ2-1; D gene ambiguous. In germline, CDR1 is GTSNPN, CDR2 SVGIG (reference sequence). The CDR3 spans 11 residues. The germline V and J ends were trimmed by 2 bases and 8 bases, with 7 bases remaining between them. The CDR3 is CAWSFGHEQFF. The CDR3 nucleotides read TGTGCCTGGAGTTTTGGACATGAGCAGTTCTTC.

V usage is TRBV10-3 and J usage is TRBJ1-5, with a weak D call TRBD1 (6 bases). This CDR3 contains 18 residues. The V gene lost 5 bases and the J gene lost 1 base, with 21 bases spanning the gap. Germline V lookup: CDR1 ENHRY, CDR2 SYGVKD. CDR3: CAISQTGGGAGSNQPQHF. The CDR3 DNA is TGTGCCATCAGTCAGACCGGCGGGGGGGCGGGGAGCAATCAGCCCCAGCATTTT.